This TCR beta chain was identified in a study of read filtering for tumor transcriptome and immune sequencing (dated by TCRdb to 2019 to 2021). In the study overall: The cohort was composed of roughly 18 male and 14 female patients, with a mean age of roughly 70 years and an age range of about 47 to 80. As a main aim, a read-filtering strategy for immune repertoire data was addressed, with the specific question being whether clonotypes supported by a single read should be removed. After DNase treatment, whole-transcriptome libraries were prepared with the TruSeq RNA Access Library Prep Kit. Using the same bone marrow samples, the study compared TCR repertoires obtained by targeted immune repertoire sequencing with those obtained by bulk whole-transcriptome sequencing. Under revised international staging, about eight patients fell into R-ISS I, 15 or so into R-ISS II and roughly 7 into R-ISS III. Per sample, about 4.05 to 10.27 million TCR-region mapped reads were obtained with IR-seq, compared with only about 80 to 1,400 with RNA-seq. Study-wide findings and limitations: The sorted CD138-negative fraction was composed of a mixed bone marrow immune population rather than of purified T cells. Compared with RNA-seq, IR-seq captured clonotypes at much higher depth and more reliably, and a smaller IR-seq throughput was enough to identify most shared clonotypes. The correlation between IR-seq and RNA-seq shared clonotype proportions was increased by removal of single-read clonotypes. In IR-seq, about 82% of clonotypes but 3% to 4.5% of total reads were represented by single-read clonotypes, whereas in RNA-seq, about 75% of clonotypes and approximately 40% of reads were represented by single-read clonotypes.

The V and J ends are trimmed by 3 bases and 0 bases, leaving 1 base between them. The CDR3 runs 12 residues from the cysteine to the phenylalanine. CDR3 DNA is the only sequence kept; it has 36 bases, read in frame from the first base. CDR1 and CDR2, per the germline V gene, are SGHTA and FQGNSA. Of note for this clonotype: Its antigen remains unidentified. Base-call qualities are not available, and no considerably larger clone is one nucleotide away.

Every patient had bone marrow sampled at the time of active disease. Bone marrow mononuclear cells were isolated by Ficoll-Hypaque density gradient centrifugation. Myeloma plasma cells were removed and CD138-negative cells were collected by negative selection after labeling with CD138 magnetic microbeads on a MACS separator. Purity of the isolated cells was checked by flow cytometry on an Attune NxT using CD138 antibodies. TRIzol reagent was used to extract total RNA, and a NanoDrop spectrophotometer was used to quantify the extracted RNA. For each patient, paired RNA-seq and IR-seq were run on the CD138-negative bone marrow sample from that patient. TCR libraries were built from 400 to 450 ng RNA with the Immunoverse kit, using molecular barcoded adaptors covering alpha/delta and beta/gamma chains. TCR library preparation was performed with the same RNA that was used for transcriptome sequencing. TCR libraries were sequenced on an Illumina HiSeq 4000 with 2 x 150 cycles. The original methods were these. Using MiXCR, which included quality filtering and error correction, TCR reads were aligned to human V, D, J and C references and then assembled into CDR3 clonotypes. The tcR package in R was used to analyze clonotype counts and gene usage diversity. Raw mapping reads were checked after the RNA-seq reads had been mapped by STAR aligner version 2.5.3a onto the human GRCh37 genome. To test the effect of sequencing depth on detected clonotypes, IR-seq fastq files were randomly downsampled using Seqtk 1.3. Using fastp at Q25 and MiXCR, TCRdb reprocessed the public reads and kept productive beta chains. Rows with one shared CDR3 protein collapse into an entry with the most common genes and DNA. The V and J calls and clone size come from TCRdb's table, not from the authors' own analysis. Recorded for this sample are thousands of distinct CDR3 sequences; roughly a quarter of them occurred a single time. Of the sample, roughly half is held by the ten largest clones.

This TCR came from a donor aged 40 or over with multiple myeloma. The source material was a population of CD138-negative cells sorted from bone marrow. The sample's cell subset or site label, in plain terms: bone marrow mononuclear cells depleted of CD138+ plasma/myeloma cells by negative magnetic selection. The rearrangement combines TRBV7-2 with TRBJ2-3, with no confident D gene call. The CDR3 loop reads CASSFSTDTQYF. The DNA is TGTGCCAGCAGCTTTAGCACAGATACGCAGTATTTT.